This T cell receptor beta chain originates from a study of blood T cell repertoires in COVID-19. The repertoire was sequenced with immunoSEQ multiplex PCR; TCRdb's copy has only in-frame clones and lacks some. The sample carries roughly 220,000 clones, approximately 80% recorded once. CDR3 length equals 16 residues. Per germline, CDR1 SGHDT and CDR2 YYEEEE. Trimming took 5 bases from V and 0 from J, leaving 15 bases between them. Participant ages covered about 18 to 89 years across around 25 US areas. J is TRBJ2-1 and V is TRBV5-6, with D possibly matching TRBD2 (6 bases). The sequencing sample was made of PBMCs or T cells enriched from blood (not recorded which). The sequence was collected from a woman between 40 and 55 years old with acute COVID-19. CDR3 coding DNA: TGTGCCAGCAGGGATGGACTACCCAGCTCCTACAATGAGCAGTTCTTC. It yields the protein CASRDGLPSSYNEQFF.